This T cell receptor beta chain was sequenced in a study of cytomegalovirus exposure and HLA in healthy donors. Findings and limits, study-wide: Altogether, 164 TCR beta chains were recorded as cytomegalovirus-associated. Presence/absence analyses treated sequencing depth as roughly uniform across donors. Prior analysis indicated that the majority of TCR beta V segments exhibited productivity approximately 90% or approximately 30% of the time.

Germline lookup yields CDR1 LGHNT and CDR2 FRNRAP. V lost 0 bases and J lost 7; bases outside the gene matches: 11. The CDR3 spans 16 residues. Amplification used 60 Vbeta primers and 13 Jbeta primers. The table came from immunoSEQ multiplex PCR; TCRdb's copy has only in-frame clones and leaves some out. The table has 150,000 to 200,000 clones, 80% to 90% seen once. Only one count was recorded for this clone. The antigen is not known. This clonotype originated in a man aged 18 to 30 in good health and CMV-seropositive. This chain joins TRBV12-5 and TRBJ2-7; TRBD2 matches at 8 bases. Sequencing was performed on PBMCs. For the CDR3, the DNA is TGTGCTAGTGGTTTGGTATGGGCGGGGGGTACCTTGGAGCAGTACTTC. Translated, it gives CASGLVWAGGTLEQYF.